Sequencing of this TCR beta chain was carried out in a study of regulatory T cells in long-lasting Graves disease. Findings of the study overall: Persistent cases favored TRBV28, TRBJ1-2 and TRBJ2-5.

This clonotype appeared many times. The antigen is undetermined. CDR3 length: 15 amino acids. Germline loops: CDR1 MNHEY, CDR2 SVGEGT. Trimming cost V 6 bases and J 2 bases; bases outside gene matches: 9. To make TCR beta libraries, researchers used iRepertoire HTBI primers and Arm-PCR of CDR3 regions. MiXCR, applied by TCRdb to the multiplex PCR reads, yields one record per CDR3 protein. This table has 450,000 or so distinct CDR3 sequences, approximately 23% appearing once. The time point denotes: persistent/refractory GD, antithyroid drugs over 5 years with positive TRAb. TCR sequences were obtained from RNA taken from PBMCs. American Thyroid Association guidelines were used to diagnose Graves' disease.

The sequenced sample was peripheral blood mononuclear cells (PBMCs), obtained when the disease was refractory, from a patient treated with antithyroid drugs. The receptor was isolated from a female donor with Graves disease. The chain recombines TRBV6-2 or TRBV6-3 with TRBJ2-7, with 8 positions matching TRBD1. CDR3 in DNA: TGTGCCAGCAGAGTCGCCTCAGGGGGCGCCTACGAGCAGTACTTC. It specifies CASRVASGGAYEQYF.